This T cell receptor (beta chain) appears in the sequencing data of a study of cytomegalovirus exposure and HLA in healthy donors. About the study: Previous work identified roughly 110 million unique TCR beta sequences from around 180 million T cells.

Germline lookup yields CDR1 SGHRS and CDR2 YFSETQ. The V segment lost 3 bases and the J segment 5 bases; nucleotides outside the gene matches: 7. CDR3 length: 16 amino acids. The PCR employed 60 Vbeta primers together with 13 Jbeta primers. TCRdb's table, derived via immunoSEQ multiplex PCR, lists solely in-frame clones and lacks some. The repertoire holds 150,000 or so clones, with about 75% as singletons. General observations from the study: Among TCR beta chains, those listed as cytomegalovirus-associated numbered over 150. Cytomegalovirus status, reportedly, was diagnosed with high specificity and sensitivity by the classifier.

Worth noting for this clone: Its antigen is unidentified.

Sequenced material: PBMCs. The rearrangement links TRBV5-1 to TRBJ2-3, with 12 bases matching TRBD2. The receptor's source is a female donor in good health and CMV-seronegative. CDR3 bases: TGCGCCAGCAGCTCACGACTAGCGGGGGTGGTAGATACGCAGTATTTT. Its translation: CASSSRLAGVVDTQYF.